The TCR beta chain under discussion was sequenced for a study of cytomegalovirus exposure and HLA in healthy donors. The germline gives CDR1 SGHNT, CDR2 YYREEE (reference sequence). V lost 0 bases to trimming and J lost 0 bases, with 13 bases between them. The CDR3 covers 16 residues. There were likely unrecorded immune exposures, though donors were nominally healthy when sampled. A remark on this clone: The antigen is not known.

Study-wide results and limits: In the analysis, some V segments, TRBV6-2 and TRBV6-3 included, were excluded as indistinguishable. The presence/absence work took it that sequencing depth was about the same across donors. Common viral pathogens seemed, in a later analysis, to connect with several of the most significant clusters.

This PCR relied on a set of 60 Vbeta primers and 13 Jbeta primers. Here immunoSEQ multiplex PCR was the method, and the copy in TCRdb shows in-frame clones only, minus some. The sample contains under 200,000 clones, approximately 79% of which appear only once. The V call is TRBV5-4, the J call TRBJ2-7, with a tentative D call TRBD1 (6 bases). Specimen: PBMCs. This clonotype was sampled from a woman aged 35 to 49 in good health and CMV-seronegative. The CDR3 nucleotides read TGTGCCAGCAGCTTGGCGTCAGGGGCCAACTCCTACGAGCAGTACTTC. Encoded protein: CASSLASGANSYEQYF. The full variable domain, rest sourced from reference TRBV5-4 and TRBJ2-7, is ETGVTQSPTHLIKTRGQQVTLRCSSQSGHNTVSWYQQALGQGPQFIFQYYREEENGRGNFPPRFSGLQFPNYSSELNVNALELDDSALYLCASSLASGANSYEQYFGPGTRLTVT.